The T cell receptor (beta chain) described here comes from a study of immune evolution from preneoplasia to lung adenocarcinoma. Study-wide results and caveats: From normal lung to invasive adenocarcinoma, top clone frequencies appeared to decrease. Clonality was highest in normal lung, lower in later-stage lesions apparently.

The assay was immunoSEQ multiplex PCR, and TCRdb's table has in-frame clones only and misses some. The profile shows thousands of clones, roughly four fifths of them singletons. Notes on this clone: Its antigen is unknown.

The V gene end was trimmed by 6 bases and the J gene end by 6 bases; junction bases not matched to a gene: 8. CDR1 MNHEY and CDR2 SVGAGI come from the germline V gene. The CDR3 extends over 15 amino acids. This rearrangement joins TRBV6-5 to TRBJ2-7; 13 nucleotides match TRBD2. This clonotype was sampled from a person aged 55 to 79 with lung adenocarcinoma. The sequenced sample consisted of FFPE minimally invasive lung adenocarcinoma tissue. CDR3 loop: CASRPTSGRGGEQYF. The DNA of the CDR3 is TGTGCCAGCAGGCCAACTAGCGGGAGGGGCGGCGAGCAGTACTTC.